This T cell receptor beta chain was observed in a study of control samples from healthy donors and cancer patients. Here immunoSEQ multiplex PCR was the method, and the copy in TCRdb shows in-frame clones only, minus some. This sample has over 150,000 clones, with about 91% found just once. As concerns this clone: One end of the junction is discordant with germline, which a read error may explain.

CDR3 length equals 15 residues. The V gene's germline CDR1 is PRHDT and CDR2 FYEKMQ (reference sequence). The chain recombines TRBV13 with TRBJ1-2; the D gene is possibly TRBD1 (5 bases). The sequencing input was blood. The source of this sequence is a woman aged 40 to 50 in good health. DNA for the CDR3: TGTGCCAGCAGCCTAGGAACAGGTACTAACTATGGCTACACCTTC. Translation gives CASSLGTGTNYGYTF. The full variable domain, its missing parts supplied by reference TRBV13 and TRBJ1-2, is AAGVIQSPRHLIKEKRETATLKCYPIPRHDTVYWYQQGPGQDPQFLISFYEKMQSDKGSIPDRFSAQQFSDYHSELNMSSLELGDSALYFCASSLGTGTNYGYTFGSGTRLTVV.